Below, 15 T cell receptor beta chains from the same sample are listed, as sequenced in a study of blood T cell repertoires in COVID-19. The repertoire was sequenced with immunoSEQ multiplex PCR; TCRdb's copy has only in-frame clones and lacks some. The repertoire has 150,000 or so clones, about 79% of them found once; the top ten carry about 31%. Input material: peripheral blood. These receptors all stem from a woman aged 55-69 years with acute or convalescent COVID-19.

To note about this clone: Distinct nucleotide sequences in the sample also encode this CDR3. This chain connects TRBV18 to TRBJ2-7; TRBD2 aligns across 8 bases. The junction had 3 bases not matched to a gene; V was cut back by 0 bases and J by 2 bases. The CDR3 loop spans 15 amino acids. Germline V gene lookup returns CDR1 KGHSH and CDR2 LQKENI. Here the CDR3 reads CASSPPAGAAYEQYF. Here the CDR3 DNA reads TGTGCCAGCTCACCACCAGCGGGGGCGGCCTACGAGCAGTACTTC.

This sequence joins TRBV4-2 and TRBJ2-2; D is perhaps TRBD2 (7 bases). Trimming took 4 bases from V and 0 from J, leaving 15 bases between them. This CDR3 contains 17 residues. Germline CDR1 is LGHNA and CDR2 is YNFKEQ. In DNA, the CDR3 is TGTGCCAGCAGCCGGGGGGGCGGGATCGCGAACACCGGGGAGCTGTTTTTT. It specifies CASSRGGGIANTGELFF.

The gene calls are TRBV29-1 and TRBJ2-2; 7 positions agree with TRBD1. CDR1 SQVTM and CDR2 ANQGSEA come from the germline V gene. V lost 7 bases and J lost 7; bases outside the gene matches: 18. The CDR3 is 16 residues long. CDR3 in amino acids: CSANTGTARSDGELFF. The CDR3 DNA follows: TGCAGCGCTAATACCGGGACAGCCAGGTCTGACGGGGAGCTGTTTTTT.

The chain recombines TRBV28 with TRBJ1-3; a possible D gene is TRBD1 (5 bases). In germline, CDR1 is MDHEN, CDR2 SYDVKM. Trimming stripped 2 bases from V and 1 base from J, with 9 bases between. The CDR3 spans 15 residues. CDR3: CASSLRGSSGNTIYF. CDR3 nucleotide sequence: TGTGCCAGCAGTTTAAGGGGTTCATCTGGAAACACCATATATTTT.

The rearrangement uses TRBV6-1 and TRBJ1-1, with D unclear. CDR1 MNHNS and CDR2 SASEGT come from the germline V gene. V was shortened by 2 bases and J by 11 bases, with 12 bases between the two germline ends. The CDR3 covers 12 residues. CDR3 sequence (DNA): TGTGCCAGCAGTGAACGATTGGTGAGGGCTTTCTTT. It yields the protein CASSERLVRAFF.

CDR3 in amino acids: CASSHPARGHGYTF. CDR3 sequence (DNA): TGCGCCAGCAGCCACCCCGCCAGGGGGCATGGCTACACCTTC. This sequence joins TRBV4-1 and TRBJ1-2; 8 bases are a match to TRBD1. This CDR3 has 14 amino acids. The germline gives CDR1 MGHRA, CDR2 YSYEKL. V shed 3 bases and J 6 bases; nucleotides not matched to a gene: 6.

This clone is labeled medium-sized. The gene calls are TRBV3-1 (or the pseudogene TRBV3-2) and TRBJ2-5; 7 nucleotides agree with TRBD1. With 8 bases clipped from V and 0 bases from J, the junction kept 12 bases outside the gene matches. Germline V CDR1 and CDR2: LGHDT, YNNKEL (reference sequence). The CDR3 totals 16 residues. CDR3: CASGSLAGGNQETQYF. The CDR3 bases are TGTGCCAGCGGTAGTTTGGCAGGGGGAAACCAAGAGACCCAGTACTTC.

In its sample, this clone was seen a few times. J is TRBJ2-5 and V is TRBV7-9, with 9 nucleotides matching TRBD1. Germline V CDR1 and CDR2: SEHNR, FQNEAQ (reference sequence). The V and J ends lost 8 bases and 5 bases, in that order; junction bases with no gene match: 12. The CDR3 consists of 15 residues. CDR3 nucleotide sequence: TGTGCCAGCGGCGGACAGGGGTTCAGGTTGGAGACCCAGTACTTC. It is translated as CASGGQGFRLETQYF.

This clone was observed a few times. The chain has TRBV6-1 and TRBJ2-5; D is possibly TRBD2 (6 bases). Per germline, CDR1 MNHNS and CDR2 SASEGT. The germline V and J ends were trimmed by 3 bases and 5 bases, with 13 bases remaining between them. The CDR3 consists of 14 residues. DNA of the CDR3: TGTGCCAGCAGTGATGGGGGGACTCTGGAGACCCAGTACTTC. It yields the protein CASSDGGTLETQYF.

This clone showed up just once. The J gene is TRBJ2-2, the V gene TRBV7-7; TRBD2 might be the D (6 bases). V was pared by 7 bases and J by 7 bases, with 19 bases between. Germline CDR1 SSHAT, CDR2 FNYEAQ (reference sequence). The CDR3 sequence is 15 residues long. CDR3 sequence reads: CASTPGGGLGGELFF. The CDR3 DNA reads as TGTGCCAGCACCCCGGGTGGAGGGCTGGGCGGGGAGCTGTTTTTT. Combining the CDR3 with reference TRBV7-7 and TRBJ2-2 gives the whole variable domain GAGVSQSPRYKVTKRGQDVTLRCDPISSHATLYWYQQALGQGPEFLTYFNYEAQPDKSGLPSDRFSAERPEGSISTLTIQRTEQRDSAMYRCASTPGGGLGGELFFGEGSRLTVL.

This clone was counted once. The chain couples TRBV19 to TRBJ1-5, with D perhaps TRBD1 (5 bases). CDR1 and CDR2 from the germline V gene are LNHDA and SQIVND (reference sequence). This CDR3 is built from 15 residues. Trimming took off 10 bases at V and 1 base at J, with 17 bases between the two ends. CDR3 sequence reads: CATTLQVGSNQPQHF. CDR3 nucleotide sequence: TGTGCCACCACGTTACAGGTTGGAAGCAATCAGCCCCAGCATTTT.

The V call is TRBV10-1, the J call TRBJ1-2; D perhaps matches TRBD1 (5 bases). The CDR3 consists of 14 residues. The V end lost 3 bases, the J end lost 8 bases, and 16 bases lay between the germline ends. CDR1 is WNHNN and CDR2 is SYGVQD in the germline V gene (reference sequence). CDR3 coding DNA: TGCGCCAGCAGTGAAGGGCGGGGGACGGTCGGCTACACCTTC. Its translation: CASSEGRGTVGYTF.

The rearrangement links TRBV18 to TRBJ2-2, with D possibly matching TRBD1 (5 bases). V was clipped by 2 bases and J by 10 bases, with 14 bases between them. The CDR3 covers 14 residues. The germline V gene encodes CDR1 KGHSH and CDR2 LQKENI. The CDR3 protein is CASSPFPQVEELFF. CDR3 bases: TGTGCCAGCTCACCATTCCCACAGGTTGAGGAGCTGTTTTTT.

The chain recombines TRBV2 with TRBJ2-3, with D possibly being TRBD2 (7 bases). Germline lookup yields CDR1 SNHLY and CDR2 FYNNEI. This CDR3 comprises 14 residues. V shed 10 bases and J shed 0 bases, with 14 bases lying between them. In nucleotides, the CDR3 is TGTGCCAACCTTCGGGGGGCCAGCACAGATACGCAGTATTTT. It codes for CANLRGASTDTQYF. The complete variable domain, with remaining parts taken from reference TRBV2 and TRBJ2-3, reads EPEVTQTPSHQVTQMGQEVILRCVPISNHLYFYWYRQILGQKVEFLVSFYNNEISEKSEIFDDQFSVERPDGSNFTLKIRSTKLEDSAMYFCANLRGASTDTQYFGPGTRLTVL.

This chain connects TRBV4-2 to TRBJ1-1; 8 bases fit TRBD1. The junction had 4 bases not matched to a gene; V was cut back by 1 base and J by 3 bases. The length of the CDR3 is 15 residues. The germline CDR1 and CDR2 sequences are LGHNA and YNFKEQ. CDR3: CASSQARQGYTEAFF. The CDR3 coding sequence is TGTGCCAGCAGCCAAGCGAGACAGGGGTACACTGAAGCTTTCTTT.